These 24 T cell receptor beta chains were all obtained from the same sample, sequenced in a study of cytomegalovirus exposure and HLA in healthy donors. The PCR used 60 Vbeta and 13 Jbeta primers. The table came from immunoSEQ multiplex PCR; TCRdb's copy has only in-frame clones and leaves some out. The table lists 80,000 to 100,000 clones, 73% of them singletons. Source material: PBMCs. These TCRs come from a man in his forties or fifties in good health and CMV-seronegative.

The J gene is TRBJ1-1, the V gene TRBV12-5; D gene unclear. The CDR3 loop spans 13 amino acids. Germline V gene data show CDR1 as LGHNT and CDR2 as FRNRAP. Trimming removed 4 bases from V and 1 base from J, with 7 bases in between. This CDR3 reads CASGSQANTEAFF. The CDR3 DNA is TGTGCTAGTGGTTCTCAAGCGAACACTGAAGCTTTCTTT.

This rearrangement joins TRBV4-1 to TRBJ2-5; possibly TRBD2 for D (7 bases). Germline V gene sequence: CDR1 MGHRA, CDR2 YSYEKL. This CDR3 is built from 18 residues. Between the trimmed V and J ends, which lost 0 bases and 5 bases, there was a span of 22 bases. CDR3 coding DNA: TGCGCCAGCAGCCAAGATCGTATCGGGGGGCCCTGGGGGGAGACCCAGTACTTC. Translating it yields CASSQDRIGGPWGETQYF.

There are a few counts of this clone. The chain recombines TRBV6-1 with TRBJ2-7; D might be TRBD1 (5 bases). The CDR3 length is 14 residues. The V end was cut by 3 bases, the J end by 0 bases, with 9 bases between. CDR1 and CDR2 (germline): MNHNS, SASEGT. The CDR3 nucleotides are TGTGCCAGCAGTGATCAGACAGCCTCCTACGAGCAGTACTTC. It encodes CASSDQTASYEQYF.

The chain carries TRBV2 and TRBJ2-7; TRBD1 matches 7 bases. The length of the CDR3 is 14 residues. The V gene end was trimmed by 3 bases and the J gene end by 7 bases; junction bases not matched to a gene: 9. The V gene's germline CDR1 is SNHLY and CDR2 FYNNEI. The CDR3 here is CASSDQGVGDEQYF. Written as DNA, the CDR3 is TGTGCCAGCAGTGACCAGGGGGTGGGGGATGAGCAGTACTTC.

This clone has a handful of counts. The chain links TRBV10-3 to TRBJ1-1, with 7 bases lining up with TRBD1. CDR3 size: 13 residues. Trimming at V came to 6 bases and at J to 7 bases, leaving 8 bases not matched to a gene. The germline V gene has CDR1 ENHRY and CDR2 SYGVKD. CDR3 DNA sequence: TGTGCCATCAGGGACAGGTCGGCGGGTGAAGCTTTCTTT. Translating gives CAIRDRSAGEAFF.

This chain connects TRBV11-1 to TRBJ2-7; TRBD2 is a possible D gene (5 bases). The CDR3 extends over 14 amino acids. Deletions cut 4 bases from V and 7 bases from J, with 17 bases between. Germline V CDR1 and CDR2: SGHAT, FQDESV (reference sequence). For the CDR3, the DNA is TGTGCCAGCAGCTCCGGAGGCAGTGTCCGTGAGCAGTACTTC. As protein: CASSSGGSVREQYF.

V and J are TRBV7-9 and TRBJ2-6, with a tentative D call TRBD2 (5 bases). This CDR3 is 15 amino acids long. V lost 5 bases, J lost 0 bases, and 8 bases lay in between. Germline CDR1 is SEHNR and CDR2 is FQNEAQ (reference sequence). The chain's CDR3 is CASSLRGSGANVLTF. CDR3 DNA sequence: TGTGCCAGCAGCCTACGGGGCTCTGGGGCCAACGTCCTGACTTTC.

The chain has TRBV28 and TRBJ2-6; a weak D match, TRBD2 (5 bases). The CDR3 is made up of 18 amino acids. Trimming pared 5 bases from V and 0 bases from J, leaving 17 bases between. Germline V lookup: CDR1 MDHEN, CDR2 SYDVKM. CDR3 sequence: CASSPGFLISSGANVLTF. The CDR3 nucleotides read TGTGCCAGCAGTCCGGGGTTCCTCATAAGCTCTGGGGCCAACGTCCTGACTTTC. Variable domain in full (rest from reference TRBV28 and TRBJ2-6): DVKVTQSSRYLVKRTGEKVFLECVQDMDHENMFWYRQDPGLGLRLIYFSYDVKMKEKGDIPEGYSVSREKKERFSLILESASTNQTSMYLCASSPGFLISSGANVLTFGAGSRLTVL.

The chain couples TRBV11-1 to TRBJ2-3; 7 bases line up with TRBD2. This CDR3 region has 14 residues. The V and J ends lost 1 base and 3 bases, in that order; junction bases with no gene match: 1. The germline V gene encodes CDR1 SGHAT and CDR2 FQDESV (reference sequence). In DNA, the CDR3 is TGTGCCAGCAGCTTAGTGGGGGGGACAGATACGCAGTATTTT. It specifies CASSLVGGTDTQYF.

The J gene is TRBJ1-2, the V gene TRBV5-6, with D possibly being TRBD1 (5 bases). The CDR3 is made up of 12 amino acids. CDR1 is SGHDT, CDR2 YYEEEE, per germline. V was shortened by 0 bases and J by 8 bases, with 8 bases between the two germline ends. DNA for the CDR3: TGTGCCAGCAGCTTGGGGGGCAACGGCTACACCTTC. Amino acids: CASSLGGNGYTF.

This rearrangement joins TRBV6-1 to TRBJ1-2, with no clear D. Trimming pared 4 bases from V and 6 bases from J, leaving 15 bases between. Germline V gene lookup returns CDR1 MNHNS and CDR2 SASEGT. CDR3 length: 14 residues. This chain's CDR3 is CASSATRSVDGYTF. For the CDR3, the DNA is TGTGCCAGCAGTGCGACTAGGTCTGTGGATGGCTACACCTTC.

This clone has a handful of counts. The CDR3 spells CASSSGGIYNTGELFF. Written as DNA, the CDR3 is TGTGCCAGCAGCTCTGGGGGGATCTATAACACCGGGGAGCTGTTTTTT. This sequence joins TRBV5-4 and TRBJ2-2; weak D call: TRBD2 (6 bases). CDR1 is SGHNT and CDR2 is YYREEE in the germline V gene (reference sequence). There are 16 residues in the CDR3. The germline V and J ends were trimmed by 3 bases and 2 bases, with 14 bases remaining between them. Full variable domain (missing parts from reference TRBV5-4 and TRBJ2-2): ETGVTQSPTHLIKTRGQQVTLRCSSQSGHNTVSWYQQALGQGPQFIFQYYREEENGRGNFPPRFSGLQFPNYSSELNVNALELDDSALYLCASSSGGIYNTGELFFGEGSRLTVL.

This clone came up a few times. The V gene is TRBV13, the J gene TRBJ2-3, with TRBD2 identical over 11 bases. The CDR3 is 20 amino acids. Per germline, CDR1 PRHDT and CDR2 FYEKMQ (reference sequence). V lost 5 bases and J lost 4; bases outside the gene matches: 20. CDR3 sequence reads: CASSLSYLSGGASSSDTQYF. CDR3 DNA sequence: TGTGCCAGCAGCCTCTCCTACCTTAGCGGGGGGGCCTCTAGTTCAGATACGCAGTATTTT.

CDR3 DNA sequence: TGTGCCAGCAGCTCAGGTTTTTTAGATGAGCAGTTCTTC. It specifies CASSSGFLDEQFF. The chain is built from TRBV7-6 and TRBJ2-1; no reliable D call. From germline, CDR1 is SGHVS and CDR2 FNYEAQ. The V end lost 4 bases, the J end lost 8 bases, and 12 bases lay between the germline ends. This CDR3 spans 13 amino acids.

V gene TRBV21-1 combines with J gene TRBJ1-2; the table's D gene call, TRBD1, was not cross checked with the DNA. TRBV21-1 is a documented pseudogene. The CDR3 spans 14 residues. DNA for the CDR3: TGTGCCAGCAGCACCCGGGACAGCCTATATGGCTACACCTTC. It specifies CASSTRDSLYGYTF.

V usage is TRBV13 and J usage is TRBJ1-4; D ambiguous. The V gene lost 6 bases and the J gene lost 7 bases, with 12 bases spanning the gap. The length of the CDR3 is 13 residues. CDR1 is PRHDT, CDR2 FYEKMQ, per germline (reference sequence). CDR3 bases: TGTGCCAGCAGTGAGTCCGGCGGTGAAAAACTGTTTTTT. Amino acids: CASSESGGEKLFF.

This rearrangement joins TRBV29-1 to TRBJ1-6; unclear D gene. The CDR3 consists of 13 residues. V gave up 5 bases and J gave up 7 bases, with 12 bases separating them. CDR1 is SQVTM and CDR2 is ANQGSEA in the germline V gene. As DNA, the CDR3 is TGCAGCGTTCGTGTAAACGGGAATTCACCCCTCCACTTT. It specifies CSVRVNGNSPLHF.

This clone came up once. The chain is built from TRBV2 and TRBJ2-2, with TRBD1 as a possible D gene (7 bases). The CDR3 runs 15 residues. Trimming pared 5 bases from V and 6 bases from J, leaving 16 bases between. Germline assignment: CDR1 SNHLY and CDR2 FYNNEI. The CDR3 loop is CASSPRDRRAGELFF. The CDR3 DNA sequence: TGTGCCAGCAGTCCGCGGGACAGACGGGCCGGGGAGCTGTTTTTT.

The rearrangement links TRBV5-4 to TRBJ2-7; the D is unclear. CDR3 length equals 15 residues. Trimming removed 3 bases from V and 0 bases from J, with 13 bases in between. CDR1 and CDR2 (germline): SGHNT, YYREEE (reference sequence). The CDR3 DNA sequence: TGTGCCAGCAGCTACATGTTCGCCAGCTCCTACGAGCAGTACTTC. It yields the protein CASSYMFASSYEQYF.

The CDR3 spells CASSHIDSNQPQHF. CDR3 DNA sequence: TGTGCCAGCAGCCACATTGATAGCAATCAGCCCCAGCATTTT. The chain combines TRBV21-1 with TRBJ1-5; the D call in the table, TRBD1, was not verified against the DNA. TRBV21-1 is a recognized pseudogene. The CDR3 loop spans 14 amino acids.

The gene calls are TRBV11-2 and TRBJ2-1; D is perhaps TRBD2 (5 bases). Germline values: CDR1 SGHAT, CDR2 FQNNGV. Trimming took 3 bases from V and 4 from J, leaving 16 bases between them. The CDR3 consists of 16 residues. CDR3 coding DNA: TGTGCCAGCAGCTTCCCGTTTCTAGCACCTTACAATGAGCAGTTCTTC. It yields the protein CASSFPFLAPYNEQFF.

The chain uses TRBV7-9 and TRBJ1-5, with D possibly being TRBD1 (5 bases). The CDR3 spans 14 residues. Germline V gives CDR1 SEHNR, CDR2 FQNEAQ (reference sequence). V shed 5 bases and J shed 9 bases, with 17 bases lying between them. The CDR3 region has the DNA TGTGCCAGCAGCCAAGACAGATTTGTTGGGCCCCAGCATTTT. As protein: CASSQDRFVGPQHF.

The CDR3 loop is CASSLYPGSGGYTF. CDR3 coding DNA: TGTGCCAGCAGCTTATACCCGGGGTCGGGCGGCTACACCTTC. The gene calls are TRBV7-2 and TRBJ1-2, with no clear D. This CDR3 has 14 amino acids. The germline V gene encodes CDR1 SGHTA and CDR2 FQGNSA. V was trimmed by 2 bases and J by 8 bases, leaving 15 bases between them.

This sequence joins TRBV27 and TRBJ1-5; D is ambiguous. V lost 1 base, J lost 4 bases, and 8 bases lay in between. The germline V gene encodes CDR1 MNHEY and CDR2 SMNVEV (reference sequence). The CDR3 is 14 residues long. The CDR3, as DNA: TGTGCCAGCAGTTTATGGAGCGGGAATCAGCCCCAGCATTTT. Translated: CASSLWSGNQPQHF.